This TCR beta chain came from a study of shared T cell receptors in the human thymus. Data came from immunoSEQ multiplex PCR; TCRdb stores just in-frame clones and leaves some out. The sample includes 700,000 to 750,000 clones, roughly 88% seen only once; the top ten take 0.008% to 0.011%. Germline lookup yields CDR1 KGHSH and CDR2 LQKENI. The V and J ends lost 2 bases and 4 bases respectively, with 23 bases between them. The CDR3 contains 19 residues. Separately, the same data were catalogued under a study of human thymus T cells.

The TCR sequence derives from a girl in the first two years of life with a congenital heart defect. V usage is TRBV18 and J usage is TRBJ1-4, with TRBD1 as a possible D gene (5 bases). The specimen sequenced was thymocytes. The CDR3 here is CASSPNRQGGQLGNEKLFF. The DNA of the CDR3 is TGTGCCAGCTCACCAAACAGGCAGGGTGGGCAACTGGGTAATGAAAAACTGTTTTTT.